This TCR beta chain was sequenced in a study of blood T cell repertoires in COVID-19. About the study: COVID-19 samples from acute and convalescent phases originated in the United States, Italy and Spain.

In the study's own analysis: The assay estimated nucleated cells by amplifying reference gene primers. Libraries were prepared by immunoSEQ multiplex PCR; TCRdb keeps only in-frame clonotypes and omits some of them. That table gives V, J and clone size, and the DNA gave D and trimming. The sample gives 200,000 to 250,000 clones, 84% of which show up once; 3% is in the top ten. V was clipped by 4 bases and J by 6 bases; unmatched bases: 16. The CDR3 is 19 residues long. Germline V gene lookup returns CDR1 SGHRS and CDR2 YFSETQ. This chain uses TRBV5-1 with TRBJ2-1, with 13 bases that match TRBD2. The sequence derives from a woman aged 25-40 years who had recovered from COVID-19. Sequencing was carried out using peripheral blood. CDR3 protein: CASSLRTSGGPSGRNEQFF. CDR3 coding DNA: TGCGCCAGCAGCCTGAGGACTAGCGGGGGCCCCTCGGGGCGCAATGAGCAGTTCTTC.